This entry features one T cell receptor beta chain sequence. Its antigen is not known. TCRdb reprocessed the 5' RACE reads and stores each CDR3 protein as one record, lacking DNA. The sample table includes approximately 110,000 distinct CDR3 sequences. The sample belongs to a study of T cells expressing NK-cell markers. Overall study results and limits: Questions lingered over whether expanded NKG2C+ T cell clones were HCMV-specific.

The CDR3 length is 14 residues. This TCR was sampled from a woman aged 18 to 69 in good health. The sequencing sample was made of blood T cells: a sorted CD56 or NKG2C T cell subset, CD4+ or CD8+ T cells, or bulk PBMC T cells (not recorded which). The chain has TRBV23-1 and TRBJ2-4; with no DNA, the TCRdb D assignment of TRBD1 cannot be verified. TRBV23-1 is filed as an ORF, its function uncertain. The CDR3 spells CATKGALAKNIQYF.